The source of this TCR beta chain is a study of blood T cell repertoires in COVID-19. Study details: Sample material is recorded as cDNA or gDNA derived from T cells, B-cell-depleted T cells, or PBMCs.

Only one count was recorded for this clone. This table comes from immunoSEQ multiplex PCR, and its TCRdb copy is limited to in-frame clones, with some not included. The table shows approximately 250,000 clones, with 88% occurring only once. Germline loops: CDR1 SQVTM, CDR2 ANQGSEA. Trimming removed 4 bases from V and 1 base from J, with 7 bases in between. The CDR3 has 12 residues. Material for sequencing was peripheral blood. This sequence was found in a woman aged 70-85 years with COVID-19, enrolled during active disease. The V gene is TRBV29-1, the J gene TRBJ1-1; TRBD1 might be the D (5 bases). CDR3 DNA sequence: TGCAGCGTTGTCAGGGAGAACACTGAAGCTTTCTTT. Amino acid sequence: CSVVRENTEAFF.